What follows is one T cell receptor beta chain and its context. This record comes from a study of blood T cell repertoires in COVID-19. Profiled with immunoSEQ multiplex PCR; TCRdb holds only in-frame clones, not every one. The sample includes under 200,000 clones, approximately 86% seen only once; the top ten take 4.5% to 6.5%. CDR3 length: 15 amino acids. V lost 6 bases and J lost 0, with 12 bases in between. Germline V lookup: CDR1 LNHDA, CDR2 SQIVND (reference sequence). The specimen was PBMCs or T cells enriched from blood (not recorded which). The sequence was obtained from a woman aged 55 to 70 with acute COVID-19. V is TRBV19 and J is TRBJ1-3; D may be TRBD1 (5 bases). The CDR3 sequence: CASSITGPSGNTIYF. CDR3 DNA sequence: TGTGCCAGTAGCATAACAGGCCCCTCTGGAAACACCATATATTTT.